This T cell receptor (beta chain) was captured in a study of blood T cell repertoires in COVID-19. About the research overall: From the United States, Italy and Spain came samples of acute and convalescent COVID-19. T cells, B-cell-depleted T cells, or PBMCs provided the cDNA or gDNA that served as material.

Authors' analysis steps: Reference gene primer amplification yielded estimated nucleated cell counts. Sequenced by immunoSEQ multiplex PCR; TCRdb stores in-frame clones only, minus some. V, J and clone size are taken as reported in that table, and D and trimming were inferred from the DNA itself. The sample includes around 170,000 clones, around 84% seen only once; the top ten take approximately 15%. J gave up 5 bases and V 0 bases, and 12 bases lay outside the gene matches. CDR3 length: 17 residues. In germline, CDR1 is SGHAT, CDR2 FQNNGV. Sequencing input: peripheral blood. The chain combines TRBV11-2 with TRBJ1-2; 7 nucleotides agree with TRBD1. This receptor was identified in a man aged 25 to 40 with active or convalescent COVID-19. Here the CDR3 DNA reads TGTGCCAGCAGCTTAGACCACGACAGGGCCGGGTTATATGGCTACACCTTC. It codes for CASSLDHDRAGLYGYTF.